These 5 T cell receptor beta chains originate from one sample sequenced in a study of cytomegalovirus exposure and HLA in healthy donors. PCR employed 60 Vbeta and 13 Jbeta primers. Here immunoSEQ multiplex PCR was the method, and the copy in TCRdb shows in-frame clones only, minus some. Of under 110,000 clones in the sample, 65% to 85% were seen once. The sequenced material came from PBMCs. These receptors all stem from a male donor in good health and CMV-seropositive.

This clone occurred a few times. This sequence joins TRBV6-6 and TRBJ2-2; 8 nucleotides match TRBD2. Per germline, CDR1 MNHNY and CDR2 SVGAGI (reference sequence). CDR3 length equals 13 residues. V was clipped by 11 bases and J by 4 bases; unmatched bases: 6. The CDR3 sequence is CAGDLAGTGELFF. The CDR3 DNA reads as TGTGCCGGAGATCTAGCGGGCACCGGGGAGCTGTTTTTT.

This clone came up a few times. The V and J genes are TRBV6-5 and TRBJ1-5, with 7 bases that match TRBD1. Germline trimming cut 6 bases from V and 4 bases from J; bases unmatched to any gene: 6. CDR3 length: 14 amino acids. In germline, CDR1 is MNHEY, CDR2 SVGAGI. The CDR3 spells CASRKQGRNQPQHF. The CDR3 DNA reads TGTGCCAGCAGGAAACAGGGGAGGAATCAGCCCCAGCATTTT.

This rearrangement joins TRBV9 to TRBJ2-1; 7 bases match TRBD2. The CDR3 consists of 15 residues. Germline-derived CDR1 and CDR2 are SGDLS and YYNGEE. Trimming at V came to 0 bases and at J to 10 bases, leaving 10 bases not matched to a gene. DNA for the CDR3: TGTGCCAGCAGCGTAGGAGGACTAGGCTGGGAGGAGCAGTTCTTC. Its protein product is CASSVGGLGWEEQFF.

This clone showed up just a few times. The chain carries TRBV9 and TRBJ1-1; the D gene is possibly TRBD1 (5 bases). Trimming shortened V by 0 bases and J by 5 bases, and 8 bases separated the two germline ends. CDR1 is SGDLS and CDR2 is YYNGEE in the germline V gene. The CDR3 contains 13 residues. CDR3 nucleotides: TGTGCCAGCAGCGTAGAGGAGGGGACTGAAGCTTTCTTT. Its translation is CASSVEEGTEAFF.

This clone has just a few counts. For the CDR3, the DNA is TGTGCCAGCAGCTATTCGGTACACAGGGGCTCCTACGAGCAGTACTTC. Amino acids: CASSYSVHRGSYEQYF. The V call is TRBV5-6, the J call TRBJ2-7, with 7 positions matching TRBD1. CDR3 length: 16 amino acids. V trimming: 3 bases; J trimming: 0 bases; junction bases outside the gene matches: 9. The germline V gene encodes CDR1 SGHDT and CDR2 YYEEEE.